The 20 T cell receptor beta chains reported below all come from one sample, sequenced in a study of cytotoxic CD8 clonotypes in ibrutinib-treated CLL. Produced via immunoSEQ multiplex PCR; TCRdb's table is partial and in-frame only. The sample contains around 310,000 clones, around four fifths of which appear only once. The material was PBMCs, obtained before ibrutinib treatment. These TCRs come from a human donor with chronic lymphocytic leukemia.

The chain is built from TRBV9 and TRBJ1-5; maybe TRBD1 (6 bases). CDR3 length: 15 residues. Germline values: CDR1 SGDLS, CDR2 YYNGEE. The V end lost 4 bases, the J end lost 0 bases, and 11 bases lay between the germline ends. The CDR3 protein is CASSKDRHSNQPQHF. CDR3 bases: TGTGCCAGCAGCAAGGACAGACATAGCAATCAGCCCCAGCATTTT.

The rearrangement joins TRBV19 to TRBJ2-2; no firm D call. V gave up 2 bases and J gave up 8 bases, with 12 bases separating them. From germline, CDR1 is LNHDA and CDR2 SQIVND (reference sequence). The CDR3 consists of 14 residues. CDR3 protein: CASSIWGRLGELFF. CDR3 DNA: TGTGCCAGTAGTATATGGGGAAGGTTAGGGGAGCTGTTTTTT.

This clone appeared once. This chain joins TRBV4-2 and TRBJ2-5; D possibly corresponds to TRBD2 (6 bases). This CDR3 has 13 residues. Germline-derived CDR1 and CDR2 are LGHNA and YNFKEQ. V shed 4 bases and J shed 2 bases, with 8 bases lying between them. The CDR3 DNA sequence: TGTGCCAGCAGCCGAGGGAGGCAAGAGACCCAGTACTTC. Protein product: CASSRGRQETQYF.

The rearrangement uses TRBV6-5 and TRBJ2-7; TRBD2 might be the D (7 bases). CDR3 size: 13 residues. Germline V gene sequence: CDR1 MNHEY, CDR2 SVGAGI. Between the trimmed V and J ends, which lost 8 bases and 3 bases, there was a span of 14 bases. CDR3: CASGGAGVYEQYF. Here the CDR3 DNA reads TGTGCCAGCGGGGGGGCGGGAGTCTACGAGCAGTACTTC.

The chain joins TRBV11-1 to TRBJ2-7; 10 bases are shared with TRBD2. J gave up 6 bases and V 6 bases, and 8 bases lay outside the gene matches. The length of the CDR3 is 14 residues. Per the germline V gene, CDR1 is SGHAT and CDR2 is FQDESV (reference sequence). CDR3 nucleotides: TGTGCCAGCAGACGTGTAGCGGGGGGCTCCGAGCAGTACTTC. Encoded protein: CASRRVAGGSEQYF. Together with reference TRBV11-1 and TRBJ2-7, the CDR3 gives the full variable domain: EAEVAQSPRYKITEKSQAVAFWCDPISGHATLYWYRQILGQGPELLVQFQDESVVDDSQLPKDRFSAERLKGVDSTLKIQPAELGDSAMYLCASRRVAGGSEQYFGPGTRLTVT.

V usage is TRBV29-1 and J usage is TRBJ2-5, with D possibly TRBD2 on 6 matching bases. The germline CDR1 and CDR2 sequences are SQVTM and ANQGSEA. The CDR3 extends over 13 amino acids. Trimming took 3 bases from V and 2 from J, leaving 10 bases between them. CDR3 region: CSVDGAGQETQYF. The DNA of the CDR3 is TGCAGCGTTGATGGTGCGGGGCAAGAGACCCAGTACTTC.

The CDR3 bases are TGCGCCAGCAGACCGGGACAGGGCGACTACGAGCAGTACTTC. Translation gives CASRPGQGDYEQYF. The V call is TRBV5-1, the J call TRBJ2-7, with TRBD1 matching over 9 bases. Germline CDR1 SGHRS, CDR2 YFSETQ. V lost 5 bases and J lost 3; bases outside the gene matches: 6. The CDR3 contains 14 residues. Combining the CDR3 with reference TRBV5-1 and TRBJ2-7 gives the whole variable domain KAGVTQTPRYLIKTRGQQVTLSCSPISGHRSVSWYQQTPGQGLQFLFEYFSETQRNKGNFPGRFSGRQFSNSRSEMNVSTLELGDSALYLCASRPGQGDYEQYFGPGTRLTVT.

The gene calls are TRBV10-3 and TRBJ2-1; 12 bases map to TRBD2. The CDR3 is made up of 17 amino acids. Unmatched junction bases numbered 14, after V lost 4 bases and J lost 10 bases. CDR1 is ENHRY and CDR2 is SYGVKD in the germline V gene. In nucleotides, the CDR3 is TGTGCCATCAGTGGACTAGCGGGAGTCAAGGGCACGGGGGAGCAGTTCTTC. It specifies CAISGLAGVKGTGEQFF.

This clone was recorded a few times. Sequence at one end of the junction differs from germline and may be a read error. Here the CDR3 reads CASSIGLGTDQGTQYF. CDR3 bases: TGTGCCAGTAGTATAGGGTTAGGGACAGATCAAGGGACCCAGTACTTC. V is TRBV19 and J is TRBJ2-5; 7 bases map to TRBD1. The CDR3 consists of 16 residues. Germline V gene lookup returns CDR1 LNHDA and CDR2 SQIVND (reference sequence).

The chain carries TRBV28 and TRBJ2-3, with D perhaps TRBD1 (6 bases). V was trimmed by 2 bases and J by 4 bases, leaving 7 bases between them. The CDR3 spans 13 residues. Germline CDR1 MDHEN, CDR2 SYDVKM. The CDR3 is CASSLTGSDTQYF. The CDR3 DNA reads TGTGCCAGCAGTTTAACAGGGTCAGATACGCAGTATTTT.

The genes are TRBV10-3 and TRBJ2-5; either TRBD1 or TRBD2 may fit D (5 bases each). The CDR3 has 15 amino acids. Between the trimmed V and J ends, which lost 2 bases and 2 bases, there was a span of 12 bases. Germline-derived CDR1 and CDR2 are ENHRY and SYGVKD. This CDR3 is CAISERPGPQETQYF. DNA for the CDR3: TGTGCCATCAGTGAGCGGCCGGGACCTCAAGAGACCCAGTACTTC.

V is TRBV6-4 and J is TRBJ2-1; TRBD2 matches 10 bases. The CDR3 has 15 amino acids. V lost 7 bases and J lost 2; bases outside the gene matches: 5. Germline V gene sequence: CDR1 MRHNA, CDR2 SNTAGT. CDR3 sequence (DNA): TGTGCCAGCATTCCCGGGACTAGCGCCTACAATGAGCAGTTCTTC. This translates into CASIPGTSAYNEQFF.

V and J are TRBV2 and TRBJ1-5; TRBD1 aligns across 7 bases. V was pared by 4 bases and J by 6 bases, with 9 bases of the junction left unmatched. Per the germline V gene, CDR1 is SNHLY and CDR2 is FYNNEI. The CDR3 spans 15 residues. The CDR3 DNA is TGTGCCAGCAGTGCCCACGGGACAGCCGGTCAGCCCCAGCATTTT. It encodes CASSAHGTAGQPQHF.

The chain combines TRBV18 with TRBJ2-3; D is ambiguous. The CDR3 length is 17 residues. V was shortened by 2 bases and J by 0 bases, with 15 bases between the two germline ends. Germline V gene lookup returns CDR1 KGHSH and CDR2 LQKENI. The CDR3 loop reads CASSPKSASSSTDTQYF. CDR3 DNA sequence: TGTGCCAGCTCACCAAAGTCGGCTTCTTCTAGCACAGATACGCAGTATTTT. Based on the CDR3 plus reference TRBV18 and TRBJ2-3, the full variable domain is NAGVMQNPRHLVRRRGQEARLRCSPMKGHSHVYWYRQLPEEGLKFMVYLQKENIIDESGMPKERFSAEFPKEGPSILRIQQVVRGDSAAYFCASSPKSASSSTDTQYFGPGTRLTVL.

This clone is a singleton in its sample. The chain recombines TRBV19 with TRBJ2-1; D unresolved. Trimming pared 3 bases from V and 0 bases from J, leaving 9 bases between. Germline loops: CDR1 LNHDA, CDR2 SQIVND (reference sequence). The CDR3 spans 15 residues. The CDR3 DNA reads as TGTGCCAGTAGTATCGCTGTGGGCTCCTACAATGAGCAGTTCTTC. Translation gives CASSIAVGSYNEQFF. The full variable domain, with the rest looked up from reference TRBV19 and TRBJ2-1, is DGGITQSPKYLFRKEGQNVTLSCEQNLNHDAMYWYRQDPGQGLRLIYYSQIVNDFQKGDIAEGYSVSREKKESFPLTVTSAQKNPTAFYLCASSIAVGSYNEQFFGPGTRLTVL.

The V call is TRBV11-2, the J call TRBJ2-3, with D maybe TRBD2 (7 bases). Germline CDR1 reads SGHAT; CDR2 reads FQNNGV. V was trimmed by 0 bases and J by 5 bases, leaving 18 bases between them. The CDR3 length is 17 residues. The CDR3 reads CASSLDLRGRAKDTQYF. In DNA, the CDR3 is TGTGCCAGCAGCTTAGATCTAAGGGGGAGGGCCAAAGATACGCAGTATTTT.

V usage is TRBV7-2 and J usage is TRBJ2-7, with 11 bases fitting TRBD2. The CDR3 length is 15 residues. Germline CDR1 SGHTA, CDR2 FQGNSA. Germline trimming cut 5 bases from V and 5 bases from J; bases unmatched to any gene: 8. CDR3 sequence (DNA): TGTGCCAGCAGCCGAAGTACTAGCGGGAGCCACGAGCAGTACTTC. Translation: CASSRSTSGSHEQYF.

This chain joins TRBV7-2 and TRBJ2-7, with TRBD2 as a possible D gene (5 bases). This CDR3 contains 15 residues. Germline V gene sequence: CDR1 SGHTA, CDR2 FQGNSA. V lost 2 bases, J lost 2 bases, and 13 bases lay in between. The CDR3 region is CASSLSGRAPYEQYF. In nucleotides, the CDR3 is TGTGCCAGCAGCTTATCTGGGAGAGCCCCCTACGAGCAGTACTTC. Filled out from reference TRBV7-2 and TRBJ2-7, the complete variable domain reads GAGVSQSPSNKVTEKGKDVELRCDPISGHTALYWYRQSLGQGLEFLIYFQGNSAPDKSGLPSDRFSAERTGGSVSTLTIQRTQQEDSAVYLCASSLSGRAPYEQYFGPGTRLTVT.

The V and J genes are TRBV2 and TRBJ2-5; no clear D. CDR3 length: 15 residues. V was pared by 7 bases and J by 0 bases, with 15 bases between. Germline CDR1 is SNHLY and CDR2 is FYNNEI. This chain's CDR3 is CASTGAMVYQETQYF. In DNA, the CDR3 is TGTGCCAGCACTGGAGCTATGGTATACCAAGAGACCCAGTACTTC.

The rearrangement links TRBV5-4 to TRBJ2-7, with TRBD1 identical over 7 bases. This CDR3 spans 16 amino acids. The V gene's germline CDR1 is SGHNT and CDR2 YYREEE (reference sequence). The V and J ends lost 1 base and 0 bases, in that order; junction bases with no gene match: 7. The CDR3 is CASSLRQGVSSYEQYF. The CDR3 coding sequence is TGTGCCAGCAGCTTGCGACAGGGAGTTTCCTCCTACGAGCAGTACTTC. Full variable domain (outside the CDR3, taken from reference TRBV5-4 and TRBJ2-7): ETGVTQSPTHLIKTRGQQVTLRCSSQSGHNTVSWYQQALGQGPQFIFQYYREEENGRGNFPPRFSGLQFPNYSSELNVNALELDDSALYLCASSLRQGVSSYEQYFGPGTRLTVT.